This TCR beta chain emerged from a study of blood T cell repertoires in COVID-19. Study as a whole: The United States, Italy and Spain were the sources of the acute and convalescent COVID-19 samples.

The CDR3 consists of 14 residues. Germline V CDR1 and CDR2: KGHSH, LQKENI. V lost 4 bases and J 4 bases, leaving 13 bases between the germline ends. Original handling: Estimation of nucleated cell counts relied on the amplification of reference gene primers. Profiling relied on immunoSEQ multiplex PCR, and the TCRdb table lists in-frame clones only, not all of them. V, J and clone size are taken as reported in that table, and D and trimming were inferred from the DNA itself. The table includes roughly 170,000 clones, roughly 81% detected once. One Seattle source followed patients from active infection through their disease course.

The chain couples TRBV18 to TRBJ1-1; possibly TRBD1 for D (5 bases). This receptor was identified in a woman aged 45-65 years with COVID-19, enrolled during active disease. Specimen: peripheral blood. CDR3 coding DNA: TGTGCCAGCTCACTGGCCGACAGTCCCACTGAAGCTTTCTTT. Its protein product is CASSLADSPTEAFF. The variable domain in full, completed from reference TRBV18 and TRBJ1-1, reads NAGVMQNPRHLVRRRGQEARLRCSPMKGHSHVYWYRQLPEEGLKFMVYLQKENIIDESGMPKERFSAEFPKEGPSILRIQQVVRGDSAAYFCASSLADSPTEAFFGQGTRLTVV.